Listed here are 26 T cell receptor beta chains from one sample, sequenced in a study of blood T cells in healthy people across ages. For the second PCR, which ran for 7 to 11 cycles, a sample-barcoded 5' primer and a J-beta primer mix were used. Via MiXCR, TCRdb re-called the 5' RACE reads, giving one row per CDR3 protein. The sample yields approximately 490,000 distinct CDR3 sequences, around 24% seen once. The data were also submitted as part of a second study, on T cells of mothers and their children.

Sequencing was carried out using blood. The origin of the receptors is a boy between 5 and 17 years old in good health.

DNA of the CDR3: TGCGCCAGCAGCCTAGAGGTTCCGGGACTAGCGGGGGACAATGAGCAGTTCTTC. Its protein product is CASSLEVPGLAGDNEQFF. This chain joins TRBV4-3 and TRBJ2-7; 14 nucleotides match TRBD2. The DNA end favors TRBJ2-1, so the J call may be wrong. CDR3 length: 18 residues. CDR1 LGHNA and CDR2 YSLEER come from the germline V gene.

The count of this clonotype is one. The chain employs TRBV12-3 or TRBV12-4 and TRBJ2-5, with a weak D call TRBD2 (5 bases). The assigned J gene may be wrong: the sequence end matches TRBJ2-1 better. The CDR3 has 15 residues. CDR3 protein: CASSFRLTRANEQFF. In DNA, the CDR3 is TGTGCCAGCAGTTTCCGTCTCACGCGGGCCAATGAGCAGTTCTTC.

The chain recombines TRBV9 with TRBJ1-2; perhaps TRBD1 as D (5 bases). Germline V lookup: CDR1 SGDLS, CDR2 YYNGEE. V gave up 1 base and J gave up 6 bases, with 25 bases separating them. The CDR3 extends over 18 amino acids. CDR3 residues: CASSVFSTTTTGGDGYTF. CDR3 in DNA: TGTGCCAGCAGCGTATTTTCTACGACGACCACAGGAGGGGATGGCTACACCTTC.

For the CDR3, the DNA is TGCAGTGCAGGGACTAGCGGGAGGTCTTACAATGAGCAGTTCTTC. Protein: CSAGTSGRSYNEQFF. This chain connects TRBV20-1 to TRBJ2-5; TRBD2 agrees at 15 bases. With the DNA end fitting TRBJ2-1 better, the J assignment may be wrong. Germline CDR1 reads DFQATT; CDR2 reads SNEGSKA (reference sequence). This CDR3 has 15 amino acids.

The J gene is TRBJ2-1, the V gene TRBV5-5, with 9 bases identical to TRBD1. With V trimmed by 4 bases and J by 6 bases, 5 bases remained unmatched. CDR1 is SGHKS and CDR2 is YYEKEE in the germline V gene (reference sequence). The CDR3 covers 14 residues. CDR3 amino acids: CASSHGQGINEQFF. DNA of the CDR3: TGTGCCAGCAGCCACGGACAGGGGATCAATGAGCAGTTCTTC.

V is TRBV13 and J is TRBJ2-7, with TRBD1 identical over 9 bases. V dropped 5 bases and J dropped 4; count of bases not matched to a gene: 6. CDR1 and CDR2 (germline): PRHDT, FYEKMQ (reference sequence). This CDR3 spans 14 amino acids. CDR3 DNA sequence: TGTGCCAGCAGCATCCGGGACAGGGCGTACGAGCAGTACTTC. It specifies CASSIRDRAYEQYF.

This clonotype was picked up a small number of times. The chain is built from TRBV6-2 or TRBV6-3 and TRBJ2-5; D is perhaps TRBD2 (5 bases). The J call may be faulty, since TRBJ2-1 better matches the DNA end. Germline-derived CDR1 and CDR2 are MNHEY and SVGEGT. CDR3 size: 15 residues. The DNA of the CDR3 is TGTGCCAGCAGTCCGAAAAGCGGACTCTACAATGAGCAGTTCTTC. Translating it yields CASSPKSGLYNEQFF.

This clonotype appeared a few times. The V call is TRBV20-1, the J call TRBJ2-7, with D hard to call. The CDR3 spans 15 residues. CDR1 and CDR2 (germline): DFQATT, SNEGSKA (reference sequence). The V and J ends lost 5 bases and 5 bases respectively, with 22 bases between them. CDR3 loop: CSAERVAVWMNEQYF. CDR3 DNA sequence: TGCAGTGCTGAGAGAGTGGCAGTCTGGATGAACGAGCAGTACTTC.

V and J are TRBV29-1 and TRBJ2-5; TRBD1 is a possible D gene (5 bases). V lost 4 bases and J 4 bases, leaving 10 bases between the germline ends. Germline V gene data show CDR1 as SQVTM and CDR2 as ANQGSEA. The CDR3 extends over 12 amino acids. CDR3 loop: CSVGGRAETQYF. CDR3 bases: TGCAGCGTTGGGGGCAGGGCAGAGACCCAGTACTTC.

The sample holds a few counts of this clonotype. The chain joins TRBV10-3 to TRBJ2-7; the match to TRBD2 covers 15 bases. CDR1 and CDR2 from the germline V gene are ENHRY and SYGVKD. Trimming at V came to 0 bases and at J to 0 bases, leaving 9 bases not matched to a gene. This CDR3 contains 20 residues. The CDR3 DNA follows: TGTGCCATCAGTGAGTCTTCGGGACTAGCGGGGGGCCATGACTCCTACGAGCAGTACTTC. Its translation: CAISESSGLAGGHDSYEQYF.

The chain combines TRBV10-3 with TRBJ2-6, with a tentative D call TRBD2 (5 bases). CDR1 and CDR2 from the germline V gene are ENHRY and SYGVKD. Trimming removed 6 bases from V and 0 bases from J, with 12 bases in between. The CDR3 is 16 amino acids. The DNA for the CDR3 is TGTGCCATCAGCTGGTGGAGGAGCTCTGGGGCCAACGTCCTGACTTTC. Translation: CAISWWRSSGANVLTF.

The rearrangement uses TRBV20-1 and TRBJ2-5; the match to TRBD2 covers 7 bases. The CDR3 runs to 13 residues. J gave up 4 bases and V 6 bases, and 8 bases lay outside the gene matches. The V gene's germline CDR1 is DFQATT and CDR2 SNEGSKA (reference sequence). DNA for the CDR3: TGCAGTGCCCTGACTAGCACGCGAGAGACCCAGTACTTC. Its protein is CSALTSTRETQYF.

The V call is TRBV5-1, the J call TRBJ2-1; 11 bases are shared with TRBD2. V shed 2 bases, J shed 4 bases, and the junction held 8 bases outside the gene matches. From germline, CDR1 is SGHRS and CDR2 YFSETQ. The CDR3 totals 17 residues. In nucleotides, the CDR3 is TGCGCCAGCAGCTTAGCCTTTGCTAGCGGGAGGTACAATGAGCAGTTCTTC. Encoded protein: CASSLAFASGRYNEQFF.

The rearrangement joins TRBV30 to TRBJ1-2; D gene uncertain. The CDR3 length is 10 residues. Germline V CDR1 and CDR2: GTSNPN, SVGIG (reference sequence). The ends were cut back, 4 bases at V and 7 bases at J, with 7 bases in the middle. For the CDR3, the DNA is TGTGCCTGGAAGGAGGGTGGCTACACCTTC. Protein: CAWKEGGYTF. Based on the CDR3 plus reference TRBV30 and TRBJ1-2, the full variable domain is SQTIHQWPATLVQPVGSPLSLECTVEGTSNPNLYWYRQAAGRGLQLLFYSVGIGQISSEVPQNLSASRPQDRQFILSSKKLLLSDSGFYLCAWKEGGYTFGSGTRLTVV.

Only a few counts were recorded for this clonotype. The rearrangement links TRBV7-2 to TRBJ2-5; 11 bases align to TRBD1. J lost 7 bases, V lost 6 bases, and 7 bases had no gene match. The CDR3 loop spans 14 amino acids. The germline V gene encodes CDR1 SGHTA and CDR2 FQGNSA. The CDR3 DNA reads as TGTGCCAGCAGACCCCCGGGACAGGGGGGGACCCAGTACTTC. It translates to CASRPPGQGGTQYF.

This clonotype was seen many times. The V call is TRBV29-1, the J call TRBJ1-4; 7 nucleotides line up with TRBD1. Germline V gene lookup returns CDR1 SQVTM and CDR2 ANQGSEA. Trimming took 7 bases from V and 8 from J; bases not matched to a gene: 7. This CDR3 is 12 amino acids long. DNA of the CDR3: TGCAGCGCGACAGGGTCAACCGAAAAACTGTTTTTT. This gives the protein CSATGSTEKLFF.

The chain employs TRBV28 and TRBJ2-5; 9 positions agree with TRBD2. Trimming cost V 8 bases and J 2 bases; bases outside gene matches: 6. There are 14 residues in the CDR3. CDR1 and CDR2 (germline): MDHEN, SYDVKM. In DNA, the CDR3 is TGTGCCAGCGGAAGAGCGGGAGGACAAGAGACCCAGTACTTC. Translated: CASGRAGGQETQYF.

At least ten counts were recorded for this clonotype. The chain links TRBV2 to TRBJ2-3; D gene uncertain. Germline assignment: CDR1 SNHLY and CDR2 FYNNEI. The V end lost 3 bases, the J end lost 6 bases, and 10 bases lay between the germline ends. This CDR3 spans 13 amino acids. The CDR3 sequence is CASSDPGFDTQYF. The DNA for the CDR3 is TGTGCCAGCAGTGACCCCGGGTTCGATACGCAGTATTTT. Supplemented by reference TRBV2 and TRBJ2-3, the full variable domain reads EPEVTQTPSHQVTQMGQEVILRCVPISNHLYFYWYRQILGQKVEFLVSFYNNEISEKSEIFDDQFSVERPDGSNFTLKIRSTKLEDSAMYFCASSDPGFDTQYFGPGTRLTVL.

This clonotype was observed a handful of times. This CDR3 is CASSLDRDRLMKTQYF. The CDR3 DNA reads TGTGCCAGCAGCTTAGACCGGGACAGGTTAATGAAGACCCAGTACTTC. The V gene is TRBV7-6, the J gene TRBJ2-5, with 8 bases fitting TRBD1. The CDR3 covers 16 residues. Germline CDR1 and CDR2: SGHVS and FNYEAQ. V was clipped by 1 base and J by 6 bases; unmatched bases: 10.

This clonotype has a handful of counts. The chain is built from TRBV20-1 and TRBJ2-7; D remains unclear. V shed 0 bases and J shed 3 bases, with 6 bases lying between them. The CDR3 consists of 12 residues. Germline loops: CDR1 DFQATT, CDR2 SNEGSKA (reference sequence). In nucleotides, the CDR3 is TGCAGTGCTAGAGATCGTGTCTACGAGCAGTACTTC. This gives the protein CSARDRVYEQYF.

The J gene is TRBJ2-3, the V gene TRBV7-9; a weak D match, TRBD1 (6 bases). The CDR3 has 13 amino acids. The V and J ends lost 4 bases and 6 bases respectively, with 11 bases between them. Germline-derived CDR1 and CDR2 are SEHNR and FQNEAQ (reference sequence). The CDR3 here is CASSSDSSDTQYF. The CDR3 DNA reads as TGTGCCAGCAGCTCGGACAGTTCGGATACGCAGTATTTT.

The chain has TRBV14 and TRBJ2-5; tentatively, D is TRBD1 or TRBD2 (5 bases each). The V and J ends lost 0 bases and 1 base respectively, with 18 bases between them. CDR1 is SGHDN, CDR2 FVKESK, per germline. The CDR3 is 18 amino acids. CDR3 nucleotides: TGTGCCAGCAGCCAAGAAGAAGGGGTGGGGAGCCGCCAAGAGACCCAGTACTTC. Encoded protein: CASSQEEGVGSRQETQYF.

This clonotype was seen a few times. Written as DNA, the CDR3 is TGTGCCAGCAGCCAAGGGACTAGCGGGAGTAGGATCAATGAGCAGTTCTTC. Its translation: CASSQGTSGSRINEQFF. The V call is TRBV4-2, the J call TRBJ2-1, with 13 bases lining up with TRBD2. Germline CDR1 LGHNA, CDR2 YNFKEQ. There are 17 residues in the CDR3. J was trimmed by 6 bases and V by 1 base; bases with no gene match: 6.

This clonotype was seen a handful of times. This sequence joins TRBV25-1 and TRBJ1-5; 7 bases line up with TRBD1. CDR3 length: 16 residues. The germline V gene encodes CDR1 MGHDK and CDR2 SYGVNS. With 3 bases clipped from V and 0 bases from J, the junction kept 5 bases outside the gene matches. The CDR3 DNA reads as TGTGCCAGCAGTGAGGGGGACAGCTTTAGCAATCAGCCCCAGCATTTT. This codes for CASSEGDSFSNQPQHF.

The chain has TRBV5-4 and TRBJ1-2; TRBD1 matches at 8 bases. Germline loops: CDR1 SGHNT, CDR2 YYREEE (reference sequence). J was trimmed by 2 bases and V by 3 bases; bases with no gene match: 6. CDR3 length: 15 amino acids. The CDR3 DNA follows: TGTGCCAGCAGCTCCCAGGACAGGGCAAACTATGGCTACACCTTC. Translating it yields CASSSQDRANYGYTF.

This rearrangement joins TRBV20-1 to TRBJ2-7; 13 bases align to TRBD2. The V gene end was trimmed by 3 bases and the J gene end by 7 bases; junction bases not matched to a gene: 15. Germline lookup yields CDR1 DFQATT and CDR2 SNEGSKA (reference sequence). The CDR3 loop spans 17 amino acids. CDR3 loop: CSARPGLAGLRWGEQYF. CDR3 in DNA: TGCAGTGCTAGGCCGGGACTAGCGGGACTGAGGTGGGGTGAGCAGTACTTC.